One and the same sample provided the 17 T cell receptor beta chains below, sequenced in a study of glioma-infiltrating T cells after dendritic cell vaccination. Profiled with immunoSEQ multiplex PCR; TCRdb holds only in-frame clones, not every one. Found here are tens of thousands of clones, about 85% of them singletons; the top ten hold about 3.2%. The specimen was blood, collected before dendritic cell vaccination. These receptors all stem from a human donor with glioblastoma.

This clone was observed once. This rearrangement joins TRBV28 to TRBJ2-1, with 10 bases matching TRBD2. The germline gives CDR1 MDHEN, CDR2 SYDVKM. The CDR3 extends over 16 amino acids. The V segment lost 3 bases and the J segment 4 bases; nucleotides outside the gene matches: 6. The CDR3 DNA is TGTGCCAGCAGTTTGAGTCTAGCGGGAGCATACAATGAGCAGTTCTTC. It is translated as CASSLSLAGAYNEQFF.

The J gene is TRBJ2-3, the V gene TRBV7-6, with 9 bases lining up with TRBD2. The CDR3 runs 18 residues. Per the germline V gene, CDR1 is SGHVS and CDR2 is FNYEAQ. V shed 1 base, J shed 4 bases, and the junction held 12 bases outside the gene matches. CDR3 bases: TGTGCCAGCAGCTTAGAGACTAGCGGAGTGGGGTGGCCAGATACGCAGTATTTT. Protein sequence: CASSLETSGVGWPDTQYF.

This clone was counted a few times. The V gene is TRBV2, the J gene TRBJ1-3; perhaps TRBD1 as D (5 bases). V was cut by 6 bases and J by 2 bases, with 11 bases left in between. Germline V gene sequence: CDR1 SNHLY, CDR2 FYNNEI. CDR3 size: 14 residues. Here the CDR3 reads CASRDGGTGNTIYF. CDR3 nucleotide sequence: TGTGCCAGCAGGGACGGGGGGACTGGAAACACCATATATTTT.

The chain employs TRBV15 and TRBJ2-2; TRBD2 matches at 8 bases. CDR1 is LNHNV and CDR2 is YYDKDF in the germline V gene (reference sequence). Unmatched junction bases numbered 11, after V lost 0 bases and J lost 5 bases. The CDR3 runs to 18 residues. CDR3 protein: CATSREKKGLVVTGELFF. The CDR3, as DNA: TGTGCCACCAGCAGAGAGAAAAAGGGACTAGTTGTGACCGGGGAGCTGTTTTTT.

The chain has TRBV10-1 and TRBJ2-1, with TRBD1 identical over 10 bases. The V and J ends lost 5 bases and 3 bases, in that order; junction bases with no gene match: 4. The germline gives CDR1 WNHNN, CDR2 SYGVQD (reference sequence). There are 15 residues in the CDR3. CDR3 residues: CASSRTGGDYNEQFF. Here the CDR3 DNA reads TGCGCCAGCAGTAGGACAGGGGGGGACTACAATGAGCAGTTCTTC.

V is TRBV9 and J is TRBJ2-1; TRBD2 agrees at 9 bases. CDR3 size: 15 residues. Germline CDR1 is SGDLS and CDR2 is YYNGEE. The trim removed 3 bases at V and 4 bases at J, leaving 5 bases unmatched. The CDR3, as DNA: TGTGCCAGCAGCGGGCGGGGGGGCCCGTACAATGAGCAGTTCTTC. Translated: CASSGRGGPYNEQFF.

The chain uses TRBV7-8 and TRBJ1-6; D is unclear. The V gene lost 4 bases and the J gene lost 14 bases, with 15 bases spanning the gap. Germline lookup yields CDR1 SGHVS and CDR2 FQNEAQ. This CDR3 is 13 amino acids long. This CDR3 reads CASSSPPITALHF. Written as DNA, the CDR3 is TGTGCCAGCAGCTCCCCGCCAATTACAGCCCTCCACTTT.

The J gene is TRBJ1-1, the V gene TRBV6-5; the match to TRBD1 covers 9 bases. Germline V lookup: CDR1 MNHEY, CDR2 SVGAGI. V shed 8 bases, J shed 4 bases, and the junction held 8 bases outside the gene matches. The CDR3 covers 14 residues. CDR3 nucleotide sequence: TGTGCCAGCGCCAGACAGGGGGAGGGCACTGAAGCTTTCTTT. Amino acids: CASARQGEGTEAFF.

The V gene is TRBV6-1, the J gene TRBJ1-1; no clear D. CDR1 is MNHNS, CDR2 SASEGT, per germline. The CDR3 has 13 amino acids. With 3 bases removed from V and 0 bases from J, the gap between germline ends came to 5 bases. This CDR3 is CASSESVNTEAFF. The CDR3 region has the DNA TGTGCCAGCAGTGAGTCGGTGAACACTGAAGCTTTCTTT.

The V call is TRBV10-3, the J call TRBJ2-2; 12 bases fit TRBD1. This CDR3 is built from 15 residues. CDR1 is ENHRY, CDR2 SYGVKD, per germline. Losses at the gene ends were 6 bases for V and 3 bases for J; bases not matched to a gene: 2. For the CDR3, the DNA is TGTGCCATCAGGGGACAGGGGGCGTACACCGGGGAGCTGTTTTTT. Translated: CAIRGQGAYTGELFF.

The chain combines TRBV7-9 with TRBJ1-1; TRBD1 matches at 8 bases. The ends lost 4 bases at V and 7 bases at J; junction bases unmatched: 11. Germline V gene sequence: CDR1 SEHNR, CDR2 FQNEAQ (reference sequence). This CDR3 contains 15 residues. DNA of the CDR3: TGTGCCAGCAGCTCCGGTAGGGGACAGGACAGTGAAGCTTTCTTT. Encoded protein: CASSSGRGQDSEAFF.

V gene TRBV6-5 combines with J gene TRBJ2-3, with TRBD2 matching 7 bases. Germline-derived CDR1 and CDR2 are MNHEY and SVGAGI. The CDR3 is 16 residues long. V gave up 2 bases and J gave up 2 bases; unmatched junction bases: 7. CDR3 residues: CASSYLPGGITDTQYF. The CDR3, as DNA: TGTGCCAGCAGTTACCTTCCGGGAGGAATCACAGATACGCAGTATTTT.

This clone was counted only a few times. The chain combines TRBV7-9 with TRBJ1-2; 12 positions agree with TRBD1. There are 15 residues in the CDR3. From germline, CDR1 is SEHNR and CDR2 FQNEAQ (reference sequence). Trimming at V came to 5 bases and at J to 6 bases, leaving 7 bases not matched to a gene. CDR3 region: CASSDGTGGIHGYTF. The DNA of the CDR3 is TGTGCCAGCAGCGACGGGACAGGGGGCATCCATGGCTACACCTTC.

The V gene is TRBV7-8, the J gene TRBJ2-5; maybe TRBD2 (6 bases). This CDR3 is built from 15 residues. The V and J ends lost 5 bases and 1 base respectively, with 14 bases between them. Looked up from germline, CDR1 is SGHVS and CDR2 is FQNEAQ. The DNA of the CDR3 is TGTGCCAGCAGCGAAAGGGACTTCCGCCAAGAGACCCAGTACTTC. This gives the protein CASSERDFRQETQYF.

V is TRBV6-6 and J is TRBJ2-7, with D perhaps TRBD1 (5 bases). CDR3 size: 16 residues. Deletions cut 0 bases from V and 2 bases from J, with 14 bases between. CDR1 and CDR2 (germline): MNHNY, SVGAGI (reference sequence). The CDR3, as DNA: TGTGCCAGCAGTTACTCGGCAAGGCAGGACACCTACGAGCAGTACTTC. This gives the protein CASSYSARQDTYEQYF.

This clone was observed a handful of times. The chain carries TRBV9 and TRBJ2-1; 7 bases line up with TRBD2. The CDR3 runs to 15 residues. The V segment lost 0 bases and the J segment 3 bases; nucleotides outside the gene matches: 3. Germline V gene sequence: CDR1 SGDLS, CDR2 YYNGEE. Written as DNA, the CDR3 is TGTGCCAGCAGCGTAGGGGGGGGATTCTACAATGAGCAGTTCTTC. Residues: CASSVGGGFYNEQFF.

CDR3 sequence (DNA): TGTGCCAGCAGCCAAGGTCTCGGGAGTGCTGGGGCCAACGTCCTGACTTTC. As protein: CASSQGLGSAGANVLTF. This chain connects TRBV4-2 to TRBJ2-6, with TRBD2 as a possible D gene (6 bases). The CDR3 has 17 residues. V lost 1 base, J lost 2 bases, and 12 bases lay in between. Looked up from germline, CDR1 is LGHNA and CDR2 is YNFKEQ.